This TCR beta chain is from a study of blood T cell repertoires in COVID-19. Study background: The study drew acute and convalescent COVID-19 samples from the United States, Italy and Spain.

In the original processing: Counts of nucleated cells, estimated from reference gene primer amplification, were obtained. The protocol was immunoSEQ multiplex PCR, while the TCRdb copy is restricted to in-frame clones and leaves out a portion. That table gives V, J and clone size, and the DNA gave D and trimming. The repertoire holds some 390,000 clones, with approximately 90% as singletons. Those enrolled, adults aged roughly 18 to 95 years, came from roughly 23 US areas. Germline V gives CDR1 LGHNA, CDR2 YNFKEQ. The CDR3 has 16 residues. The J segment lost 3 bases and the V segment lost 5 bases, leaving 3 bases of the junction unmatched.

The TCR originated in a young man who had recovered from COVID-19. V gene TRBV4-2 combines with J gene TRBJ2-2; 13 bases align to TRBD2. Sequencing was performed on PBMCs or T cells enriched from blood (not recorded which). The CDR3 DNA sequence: TGTGCCAGCAGCTCGGGACTAGCGGGACACACCGGGGAGCTGTTTTTT. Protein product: CASSSGLAGHTGELFF.